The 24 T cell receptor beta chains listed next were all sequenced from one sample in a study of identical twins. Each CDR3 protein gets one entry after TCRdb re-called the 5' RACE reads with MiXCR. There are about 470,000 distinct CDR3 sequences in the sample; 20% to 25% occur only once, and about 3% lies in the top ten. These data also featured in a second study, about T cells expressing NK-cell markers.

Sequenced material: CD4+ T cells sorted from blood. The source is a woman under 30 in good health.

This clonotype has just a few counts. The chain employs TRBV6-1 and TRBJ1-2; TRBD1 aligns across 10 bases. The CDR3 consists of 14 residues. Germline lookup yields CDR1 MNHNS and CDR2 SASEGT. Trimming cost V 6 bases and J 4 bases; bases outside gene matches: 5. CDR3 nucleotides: TGTGCCAGCAGGGGGACAGGGGAGAGCTATGGCTACACCTTC. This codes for CASRGTGESYGYTF.

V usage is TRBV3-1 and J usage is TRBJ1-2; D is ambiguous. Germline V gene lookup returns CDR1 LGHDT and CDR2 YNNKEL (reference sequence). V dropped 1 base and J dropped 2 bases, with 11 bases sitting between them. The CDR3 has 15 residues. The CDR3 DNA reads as TGTGCCAGCAGCCAAGGTCAACCCAGCAACTATGGCTACACCTTC. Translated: CASSQGQPSNYGYTF.

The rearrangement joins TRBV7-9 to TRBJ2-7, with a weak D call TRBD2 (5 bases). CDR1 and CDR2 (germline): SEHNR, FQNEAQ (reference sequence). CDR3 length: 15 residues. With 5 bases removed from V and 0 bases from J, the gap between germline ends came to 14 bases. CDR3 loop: CASSQRLSSSYEQYF. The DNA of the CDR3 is TGTGCCAGCAGCCAGCGGTTGTCAAGCTCCTACGAGCAGTACTTC.

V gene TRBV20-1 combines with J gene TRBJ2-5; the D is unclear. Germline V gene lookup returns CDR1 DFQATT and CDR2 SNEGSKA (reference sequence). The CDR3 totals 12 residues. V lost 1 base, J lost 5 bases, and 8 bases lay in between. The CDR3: CSARGGVETQYF. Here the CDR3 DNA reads TGCAGTGCTAGAGGCGGCGTGGAGACCCAGTACTTC.

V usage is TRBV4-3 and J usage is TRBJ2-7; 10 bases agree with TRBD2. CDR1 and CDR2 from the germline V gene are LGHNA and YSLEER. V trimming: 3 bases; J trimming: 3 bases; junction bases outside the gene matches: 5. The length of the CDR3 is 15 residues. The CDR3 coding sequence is TGCGCCAGCAGCCAGGTAGCGGGAGGAGGCTACGAGCAGTACTTC. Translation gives CASSQVAGGGYEQYF.

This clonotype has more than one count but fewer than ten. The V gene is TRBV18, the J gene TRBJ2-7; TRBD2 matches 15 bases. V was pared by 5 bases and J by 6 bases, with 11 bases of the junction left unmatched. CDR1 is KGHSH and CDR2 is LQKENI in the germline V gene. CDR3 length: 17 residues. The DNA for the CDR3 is TGTGCCAGCTCAAGTTCGGGGACTAGCGGGAGGTCCCTCGAGCAGTACTTC. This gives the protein CASSSSGTSGRSLEQYF.

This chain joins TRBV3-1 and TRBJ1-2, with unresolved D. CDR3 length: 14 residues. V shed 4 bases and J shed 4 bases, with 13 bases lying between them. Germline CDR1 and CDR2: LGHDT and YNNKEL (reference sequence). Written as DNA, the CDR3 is TGTGCCAGCAGCCTCCGCTCCGGGAGCTATGGCTACACCTTC. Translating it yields CASSLRSGSYGYTF.

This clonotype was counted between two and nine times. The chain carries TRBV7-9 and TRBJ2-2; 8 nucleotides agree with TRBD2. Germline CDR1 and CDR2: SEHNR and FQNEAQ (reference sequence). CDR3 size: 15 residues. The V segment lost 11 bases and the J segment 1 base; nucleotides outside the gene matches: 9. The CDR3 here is CAGTGLARNTGELFF. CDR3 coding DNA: TGTGCCGGCACTGGACTAGCTAGGAACACCGGGGAGCTGTTTTTT.

CDR3 region: CASSSFRGWGTNTGELFF. The CDR3 bases are TGTGCCAGCAGTTCGTTCAGGGGATGGGGGACGAACACCGGGGAGCTGTTTTTT. The chain uses TRBV27 and TRBJ2-2; possible D gene TRBD1, 6 bases. Trimming cost V 4 bases and J 0 bases, with 18 bases left between them. In germline, CDR1 is MNHEY, CDR2 SMNVEV (reference sequence). The length of the CDR3 is 18 residues.

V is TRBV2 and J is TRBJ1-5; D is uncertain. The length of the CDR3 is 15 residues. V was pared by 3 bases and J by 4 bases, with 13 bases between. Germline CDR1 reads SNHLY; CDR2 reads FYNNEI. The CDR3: CASSELDSRNQPQHF. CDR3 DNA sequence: TGTGCCAGCAGTGAGCTGGACTCAAGGAATCAGCCCCAGCATTTT.

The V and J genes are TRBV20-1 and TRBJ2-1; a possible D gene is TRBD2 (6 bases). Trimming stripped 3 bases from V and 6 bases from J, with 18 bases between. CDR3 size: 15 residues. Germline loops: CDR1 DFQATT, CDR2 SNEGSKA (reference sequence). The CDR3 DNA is TGCAGTGCTAGTCCCCGACTAGTACGGTCCAATGAGCAGTTCTTC. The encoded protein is CSASPRLVRSNEQFF.

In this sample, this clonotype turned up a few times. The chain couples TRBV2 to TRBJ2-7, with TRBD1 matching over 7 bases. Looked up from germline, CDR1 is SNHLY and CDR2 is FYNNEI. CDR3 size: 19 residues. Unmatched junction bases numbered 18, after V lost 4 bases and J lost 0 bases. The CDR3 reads CASSGSGTVKTRSSYEQYF. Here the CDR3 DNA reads TGTGCCAGCAGTGGCTCCGGGACAGTTAAGACGAGGAGCTCCTACGAGCAGTACTTC.

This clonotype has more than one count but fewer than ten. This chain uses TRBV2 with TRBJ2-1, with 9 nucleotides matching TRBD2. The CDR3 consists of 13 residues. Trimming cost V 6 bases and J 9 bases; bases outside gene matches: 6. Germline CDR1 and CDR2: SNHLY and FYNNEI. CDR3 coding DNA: TGTGCCAGCAGGTCGACTAGCGGCGGTGAGCAGTTCTTC. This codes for CASRSTSGGEQFF.

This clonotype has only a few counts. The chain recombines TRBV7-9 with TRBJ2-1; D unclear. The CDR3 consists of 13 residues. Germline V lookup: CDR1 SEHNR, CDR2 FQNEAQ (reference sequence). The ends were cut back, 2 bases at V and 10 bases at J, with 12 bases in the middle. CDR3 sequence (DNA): TGTGCCAGCAGCTTACGCGACCGCCTAGAGCAGTTCTTC. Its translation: CASSLRDRLEQFF.

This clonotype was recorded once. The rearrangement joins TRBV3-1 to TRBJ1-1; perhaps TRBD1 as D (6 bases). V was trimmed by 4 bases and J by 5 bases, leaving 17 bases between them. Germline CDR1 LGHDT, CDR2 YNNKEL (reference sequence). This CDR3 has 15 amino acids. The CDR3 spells CASSPRDQRGTEAFF. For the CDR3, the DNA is TGTGCCAGCAGCCCCCGGGACCAAAGGGGGACTGAAGCTTTCTTT.

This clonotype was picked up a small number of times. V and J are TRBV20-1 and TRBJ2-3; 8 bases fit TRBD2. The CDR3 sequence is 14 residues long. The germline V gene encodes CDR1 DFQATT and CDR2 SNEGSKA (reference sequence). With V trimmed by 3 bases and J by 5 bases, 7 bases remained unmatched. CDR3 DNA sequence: TGCAGTGCTAGTCGGGGGGGCCCCAAAGATACGCAGTATTTT. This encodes CSASRGGPKDTQYF.

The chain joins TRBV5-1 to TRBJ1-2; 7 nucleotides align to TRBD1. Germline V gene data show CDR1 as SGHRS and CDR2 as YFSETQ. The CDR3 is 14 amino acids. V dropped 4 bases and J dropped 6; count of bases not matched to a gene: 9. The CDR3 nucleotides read TGCGCCAGCAGCCTAGACAGGGTGGTTGATGGCTACACCTTC. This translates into CASSLDRVVDGYTF. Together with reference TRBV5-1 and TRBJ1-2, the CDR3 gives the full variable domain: KAGVTQTPRYLIKTRGQQVTLSCSPISGHRSVSWYQQTPGQGLQFLFEYFSETQRNKGNFPGRFSGRQFSNSRSEMNVSTLELGDSALYLCASSLDRVVDGYTFGSGTRLTVV.

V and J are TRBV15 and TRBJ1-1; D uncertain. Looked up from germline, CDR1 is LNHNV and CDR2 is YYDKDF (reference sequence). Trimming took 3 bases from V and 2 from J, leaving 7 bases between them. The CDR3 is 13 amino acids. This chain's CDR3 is CATSRHSNTEAFF. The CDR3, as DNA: TGTGCCACCAGCAGGCACAGCAACACTGAAGCTTTCTTT. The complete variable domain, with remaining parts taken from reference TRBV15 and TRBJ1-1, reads DAMVIQNPRYQVTQFGKPVTLSCSQTLNHNVMYWYQQKSSQAPKLLFHYYDKDFNNEADTPDNFQSRRPNTSFCFLDIRSPGLGDTAMYLCATSRHSNTEAFFGQGTRLTVV.

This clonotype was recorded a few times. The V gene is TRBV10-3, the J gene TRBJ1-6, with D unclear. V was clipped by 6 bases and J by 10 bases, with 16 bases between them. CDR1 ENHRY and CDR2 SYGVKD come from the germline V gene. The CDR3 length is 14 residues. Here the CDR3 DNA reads TGTGCCATCAGGACGGATGCCCGGGAGTCACCCCTCCACTTT. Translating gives CAIRTDARESPLHF.

The CDR3 loop is CASSSTGGIYEQYF. The CDR3 DNA is TGTGCCAGCAGTTCGACAGGGGGCATATACGAGCAGTACTTC. The rearrangement uses TRBV6-2 or TRBV6-3 and TRBJ2-7; 10 bases fit TRBD1. Germline V gene data show CDR1 as MNHEY and CDR2 as SVGEGT. There are 14 residues in the CDR3. V was pared by 4 bases and J by 4 bases, with 4 bases of the junction left unmatched.

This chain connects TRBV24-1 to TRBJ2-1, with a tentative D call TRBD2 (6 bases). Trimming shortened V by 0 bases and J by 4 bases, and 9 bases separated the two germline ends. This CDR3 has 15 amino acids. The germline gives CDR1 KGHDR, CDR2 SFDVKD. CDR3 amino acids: CATSDLRDSYNEQFF. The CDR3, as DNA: TGTGCCACCAGTGATTTGCGGGACTCTTACAATGAGCAGTTCTTC.

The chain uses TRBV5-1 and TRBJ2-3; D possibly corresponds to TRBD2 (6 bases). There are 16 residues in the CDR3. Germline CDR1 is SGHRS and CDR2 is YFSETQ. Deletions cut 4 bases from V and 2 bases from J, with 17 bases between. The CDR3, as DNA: TGCGCCAGCAGCCCGGGACTCCAGGGTGACACAGATACGCAGTATTTT. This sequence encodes CASSPGLQGDTDTQYF.

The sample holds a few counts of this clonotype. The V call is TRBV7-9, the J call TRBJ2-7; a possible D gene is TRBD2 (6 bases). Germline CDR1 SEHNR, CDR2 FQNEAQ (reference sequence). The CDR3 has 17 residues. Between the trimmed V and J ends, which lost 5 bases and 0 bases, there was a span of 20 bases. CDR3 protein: CASSPQGGGLSSYEQYF. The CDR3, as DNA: TGTGCCAGCAGCCCTCAGGGTGGAGGGCTAAGCTCCTACGAGCAGTACTTC.

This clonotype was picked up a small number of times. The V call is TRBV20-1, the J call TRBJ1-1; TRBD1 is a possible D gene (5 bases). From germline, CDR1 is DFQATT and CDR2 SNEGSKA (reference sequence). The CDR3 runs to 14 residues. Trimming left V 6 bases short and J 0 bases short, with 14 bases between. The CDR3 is CSASSTAMNTEAFF. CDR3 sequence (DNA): TGCAGTGCGAGCTCGACAGCCATGAACACTGAAGCTTTCTTT.